What follows are 12 T cell receptor beta chains derived from one specimen sequenced in a study of blood T cell repertoires in COVID-19. Assay: immunoSEQ multiplex PCR; the TCRdb copy retains only in-frame clones and omits some. The table has approximately 140,000 clones, approximately 80% seen once. Material: peripheral blood. Receptor source: a man in his fifties with acute or convalescent COVID-19.

The rearrangement uses TRBV24-1 and TRBJ2-1, with 9 bases lining up with TRBD1. Germline V gives CDR1 KGHDR, CDR2 SFDVKD. The V and J ends lost 9 bases and 5 bases, in that order; junction bases with no gene match: 10. This CDR3 has 15 amino acids. The CDR3 spells CATASPGQGNNEQFF. CDR3 nucleotide sequence: TGTGCCACCGCCTCCCCAGGACAGGGGAACAATGAGCAGTTCTTC.

The rearrangement uses TRBV2 and TRBJ2-5; TRBD1 matches 7 bases. CDR1 is SNHLY, CDR2 FYNNEI, per germline. Trimming at V came to 2 bases and at J to 2 bases, leaving 5 bases not matched to a gene. The CDR3 contains 15 residues. CDR3 DNA sequence: TGTGCCAGCAGTGAAAGGGCAGGGGGACAAGAGACCCAGTACTTC. It specifies CASSERAGGQETQYF.

V is TRBV6-6 and J is TRBJ1-2, with 7 positions matching TRBD1. Per germline, CDR1 MNHNY and CDR2 SVGAGI (reference sequence). The CDR3 has 13 residues. J gave up 7 bases and V 6 bases, and 8 bases lay outside the gene matches. CDR3 in DNA: TGTGCCAGCAGCATAGAGGGGGCGTCTGGCTACACCTTC. This codes for CASSIEGASGYTF.

This clone was picked up one time. This sequence joins TRBV2 and TRBJ2-6; 10 bases match TRBD1. Looked up from germline, CDR1 is SNHLY and CDR2 is FYNNEI. V was pared by 6 bases and J by 0 bases, with 5 bases of the junction left unmatched. This CDR3 region has 17 residues. The CDR3 here is CASRPGQGNSGANVLTF. In DNA, the CDR3 is TGTGCCAGCAGACCGGGACAGGGGAACTCTGGGGCCAACGTCCTGACTTTC.

The rearrangement uses TRBV3-1 (or the pseudogene TRBV3-2) and TRBJ2-5; D is possibly TRBD1 (6 bases). Germline V CDR1 and CDR2: LGHDT, YNNKEL (reference sequence). CDR3 length: 15 residues. V dropped 4 bases and J dropped 2 bases, with 14 bases sitting between them. CDR3 in amino acids: CASSLTSDRQETQYF. CDR3 nucleotide sequence: TGTGCCAGCAGCCTAACCTCGGACAGACAAGAGACCCAGTACTTC.

The rearrangement uses TRBV6-5 and TRBJ2-7; 7 bases are shared with TRBD2. The CDR3 sequence is 12 residues long. Looked up from germline, CDR1 is MNHEY and CDR2 is SVGAGI. V lost 6 bases, J lost 6 bases, and 5 bases stayed unmatched. This CDR3 reads CASSLGGTEQYV. The CDR3 coding sequence is TGTGCCAGCAGCCTGGGGGGGACCGAGCAGTACGTC.

The chain links TRBV24-1 to TRBJ2-2, with a tentative D call TRBD1 (6 bases). Trimming took off 9 bases at V and 3 bases at J, with 16 bases between the two ends. The CDR3 loop spans 15 amino acids. Per the germline V gene, CDR1 is KGHDR and CDR2 is SFDVKD. This CDR3 is CATQKTGFDTGELFF. The DNA for the CDR3 is TGTGCCACCCAAAAAACAGGGTTCGACACCGGGGAGCTGTTTTTT.

The rearrangement joins TRBV15 to TRBJ1-1, with unresolved D. Per the germline V gene, CDR1 is LNHNV and CDR2 is YYDKDF (reference sequence). The CDR3 is 13 amino acids. The germline V and J ends were trimmed by 5 bases and 0 bases, with 7 bases remaining between them. The CDR3 is CATSETLNTEAFF. CDR3 nucleotide sequence: TGTGCCACCAGCGAAACATTGAACACTGAAGCTTTCTTT.

This chain connects TRBV30 to TRBJ2-1; possible D gene TRBD1, 5 bases. CDR1 and CDR2 (germline): GTSNPN, SVGIG (reference sequence). Trimming took off 4 bases at V and 6 bases at J, with 10 bases between the two ends. The CDR3 has 12 residues. CDR3 in amino acids: CAWISRGNEQFF. DNA for the CDR3: TGTGCCTGGATAAGTAGGGGCAATGAGCAGTTCTTC.

This chain links TRBV10-2 with TRBJ1-6; 10 positions agree with TRBD1. With 0 bases clipped from V and 5 bases from J, the junction kept 4 bases outside the gene matches. Germline V gene data show CDR1 as WSHSY and CDR2 as SAAADI. The CDR3 covers 17 residues. The CDR3 DNA reads TGCGCCAGCAGTGAGTCGACAGGGGGCGCGGATAATTCACCCCTCCACTTT. Its protein is CASSESTGGADNSPLHF.

CDR3 protein: CASSFDSGWDSPLHF. The CDR3 DNA follows: TGTGCCAGCAGTTTTGACAGTGGCTGGGATTCACCCCTCCACTTT. The chain links TRBV2 to TRBJ1-6, with TRBD1 as a possible D gene (5 bases). Germline values: CDR1 SNHLY, CDR2 FYNNEI. V was shortened by 5 bases and J by 8 bases, with 16 bases between the two germline ends. CDR3 size: 15 residues.

This clone was observed a handful of times. The CDR3 region has the DNA TGTGCCAGTAGTCAGGGGGCGCCCCTGTATGGCTACACCTTC. Its protein product is CASSQGAPLYGYTF. The chain is built from TRBV19 and TRBJ1-2, with TRBD1 matching over 8 bases. Germline V lookup: CDR1 LNHDA, CDR2 SQIVND (reference sequence). V was clipped by 5 bases and J by 5 bases; unmatched bases: 7. The CDR3 is 14 amino acids. Full variable domain (outside the CDR3, taken from reference TRBV19 and TRBJ1-2): DGGITQSPKYLFRKEGQNVTLSCEQNLNHDAMYWYRQDPGQGLRLIYYSQIVNDFQKGDIAEGYSVSREKKESFPLTVTSAQKNPTAFYLCASSQGAPLYGYTFGSGTRLTVV.